The 2 T cell receptor beta chains below come from one sample, sequenced in a study of CD8+CD57+ T cells in acquired aplastic anemia. The authors sequenced patients whose flow cytometry had shown CD8+CD57+ cell expansion. Genomic DNA templated the TCR beta VDJ and CDR3 profiling. TCRdb re-called the reads with MiXCR, one entry per CDR3 protein. The data show 75,000 to 100,000 distinct CDR3 sequences, less than 75% seen once. The sequencing input was sorted CD4+, CD8+, or CD8+CD57+ T cells (not recorded which) from PBMCs. The receptors originated from a human donor with aplastic anemia.

This clonotype was counted once. This sequence may be a read error, since a much larger clone differs from it by one base. The CDR3 here is CASNPGTGANDYGYTF. In DNA form, the CDR3 reads TGTGCCAGCAACCCCGGGACAGGGGCGAATGATTATGGCTACACCTTC. The chain recombines TRBV13 with TRBJ1-2, with 10 bases fitting TRBD1. The CDR3 runs to 16 residues. The ends lost 7 bases at V and 5 bases at J; junction bases unmatched: 13. Germline CDR1 and CDR2: PRHDT and FYEKMQ (reference sequence).

This clonotype has at least ten counts. The chain carries TRBV6-1 and TRBJ1-2; TRBD1 is a possible D gene (6 bases). The CDR3 spans 13 residues. From germline, CDR1 is MNHNS and CDR2 SASEGT. Trimming removed 3 bases at V and 8 bases at J, with 13 bases between. The CDR3 here is CASSEWGQGGYTF. For the CDR3, the DNA is TGTGCCAGCAGTGAGTGGGGGCAAGGAGGCTACACCTTC.